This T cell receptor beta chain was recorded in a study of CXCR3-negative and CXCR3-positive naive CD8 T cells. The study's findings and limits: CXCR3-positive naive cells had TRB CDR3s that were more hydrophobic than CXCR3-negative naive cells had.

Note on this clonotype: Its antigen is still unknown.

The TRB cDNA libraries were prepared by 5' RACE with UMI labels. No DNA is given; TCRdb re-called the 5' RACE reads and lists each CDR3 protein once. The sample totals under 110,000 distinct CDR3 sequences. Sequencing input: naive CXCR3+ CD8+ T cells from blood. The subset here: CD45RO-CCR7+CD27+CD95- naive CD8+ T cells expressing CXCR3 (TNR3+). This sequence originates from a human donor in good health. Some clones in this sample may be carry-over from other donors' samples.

The CDR3 loop is CASSYSMSYEQYF. The rearrangement links TRBV6-5 to TRBJ2-7. Germline CDR1 MNHEY, CDR2 SVGAGI. The length of the CDR3 is 13 residues.